The text below deals with one T cell receptor (beta chain). Assay: immunoSEQ multiplex PCR; the TCRdb copy retains only in-frame clones and omits some. The repertoire holds some 340,000 clones, with about 82% as singletons. The junction had 5 bases not matched to a gene; V was cut back by 5 bases and J by 3 bases. Germline V gene data show CDR1 as SEHNR and CDR2 as FQNEAQ (reference sequence). The CDR3 covers 15 residues. The treatment: 15 to 20 received Ad26.COV2.S at low or high dose, single or two shots; 5 received placebo; per-sample allocation not given. Specimen acquisition occurred on day 63 following the initial vaccine or placebo injection. This Boston cohort included adults aged 18-55 years. Expression of Wuhan-strain SARS-CoV-2 spike came from the Ad26 vector that formed the vaccine. The data are from a study of Ad26.COV2.S vaccination and SARS-CoV-2 variants.

This TCR was recovered from a person between 18 and 65 years old who received the Ad26.COV2.S COVID-19 vaccine or a placebo. The sample consisted of peripheral blood, taken in a trial of Ad26.COV2.S vaccine versus placebo. V is TRBV7-9 and J is TRBJ2-5; 11 bases agree with TRBD1. The CDR3 here is CASSPWGQGEETQYF. Here the CDR3 DNA reads TGTGCCAGCAGCCCCTGGGGACAGGGGGAAGAGACCCAGTACTTC.